Shown below are 14 T cell receptor beta chains from a single sample sequenced in a study of persistence of HIV-infected CD4 T cells. The libraries were made with immunoSEQ version 4 in survey mode. Here immunoSEQ multiplex PCR was the method, and the copy in TCRdb shows in-frame clones only, minus some. Of some 13,000 clones listed, less than 70% are singletons. The stimulus was an HIV-1 Gag 15-mer peptide pool, roughly 1 ug/peptide/mL. Responding CD4+ T cells were sorted by upregulation of both CD40 ligand and CD69. These TCRs are of unknown antigen specificity. This specimen consisted of CD4+ T cells sorted from PBMCs after approximately 19-hour stimulation, obtained from a patient who received antiretroviral therapy. These receptors were obtained from an adult man with HIV who was CMV-seropositive.

The CDR3 spells CASSLGGREGETQYF. The CDR3 nucleotides read TGTGCCAGCAGCTTAGGCGGGAGGGAGGGGGAGACCCAGTACTTC. The chain uses TRBV7-3 and TRBJ2-5; 9 positions agree with TRBD2. CDR3 length equals 15 residues. The ends lost 2 bases at V and 5 bases at J; junction bases unmatched: 6. Per the germline V gene, CDR1 is SGHTA and CDR2 is FQGTGA.

This chain connects TRBV14 to TRBJ2-3; D possibly corresponds to TRBD2 (5 bases). This CDR3 comprises 15 residues. The V gene's germline CDR1 is SGHDN and CDR2 FVKESK. Trimming stripped 3 bases from V and 3 bases from J, with 13 bases between. The CDR3 DNA is TGTGCCAGCAGCCAGACCCGCGGCGGGACAGATACGCAGTATTTT. Translating gives CASSQTRGGTDTQYF. Full variable domain (outside the CDR3, taken from reference TRBV14 and TRBJ2-3): EAGVTQFPSHSVIEKGQTVTLRCDPISGHDNLYWYRRVMGKEIKFLLHFVKESKQDESGMPNNRFLAERTGGTYSTLKVQPAELEDSGVYFCASSQTRGGTDTQYFGPGTRLTVL.

The chain employs TRBV5-6 and TRBJ2-2, with D tentatively TRBD1 (5 bases). Germline lookup yields CDR1 SGHDT and CDR2 YYEEEE. V lost 0 bases, J lost 3 bases, and 9 bases lay in between. CDR3 size: 15 residues. This CDR3 is CASSLVLTDTGELFF. In DNA form, the CDR3 reads TGTGCCAGCAGCTTGGTCTTGACAGACACCGGGGAGCTGTTTTTT.

Remarks on this clone: Within the sample, other DNA sequences also encode this same CDR3. The chain joins TRBV5-1 to TRBJ1-1; D remains unclear. The germline V gene encodes CDR1 SGHRS and CDR2 YFSETQ. The CDR3 extends over 13 amino acids. Trimming took off 4 bases at V and 3 bases at J, with 10 bases between the two ends. CDR3 amino acids: CASSLGRDTEAFF. The DNA of the CDR3 is TGCGCCAGCAGCCTCGGACGGGACACTGAAGCTTTCTTT.

A single count supports this clone. The V and J genes are TRBV5-1 and TRBJ1-3; unclear D gene. Trimming left V 1 base short and J 0 bases short, with 5 bases between. Germline V gene lookup returns CDR1 SGHRS and CDR2 YFSETQ. The CDR3 has 14 amino acids. The DNA for the CDR3 is TGCGCCAGCAGCTTGATGAGCTCTGGAAACACCATATATTTT. Its translation is CASSLMSSGNTIYF.

The gene calls are TRBV4-1 and TRBJ2-7; a possible D gene is TRBD2 (6 bases). The CDR3 is made up of 14 amino acids. Per germline, CDR1 MGHRA and CDR2 YSYEKL. V lost 6 bases to trimming and J lost 2 bases, with 14 bases between them. The CDR3, as DNA: TGCGCCAGCAGGGCCGCGGGGAGACCCTACGAGCAGTACTTC. Its protein is CASRAAGRPYEQYF.

The rearrangement joins TRBV2 to TRBJ1-6, with D unresolved. The germline V and J ends were trimmed by 10 bases and 7 bases, with 17 bases remaining between them. CDR1 is SNHLY and CDR2 is FYNNEI in the germline V gene. CDR3 size: 14 residues. CDR3 protein: CATRWTAKNSPLHF. CDR3 bases: TGTGCCACCAGGTGGACGGCTAAGAATTCACCCCTCCACTTT.

The CDR3 loop reads CASSRNGGVSTDTQYF. DNA for the CDR3: TGCGCCAGCAGCCGTAACGGGGGGGTGAGCACAGATACGCAGTATTTT. The gene calls are TRBV4-1 and TRBJ2-3; 8 nucleotides agree with TRBD2. J lost 0 bases, V lost 4 bases, and 6 bases had no gene match. Germline lookup yields CDR1 MGHRA and CDR2 YSYEKL. This CDR3 is built from 16 residues.

The genes are TRBV20-1 and TRBJ1-2; D not certain. V was shortened by 3 bases and J by 6 bases, with 5 bases between the two germline ends. The CDR3 is made up of 10 amino acids. The germline CDR1 and CDR2 sequences are DFQATT and SNEGSKA (reference sequence). In nucleotides, the CDR3 is TGCAGTGCTAGGGAGGATGGCTACACCTTC. Translation gives CSAREDGYTF.

Points on this clone: The same CDR3 also results from other DNA sequences found in this sample. V usage is TRBV4-3 and J usage is TRBJ2-7; 10 nucleotides agree with TRBD2. Per the germline V gene, CDR1 is LGHNA and CDR2 is YSLEER. With 1 base clipped from V and 3 bases from J, the junction kept 3 bases outside the gene matches. The CDR3 consists of 15 residues. The CDR3 DNA reads as TGCGCCAGCAGCCAAGGGCTAGCGGGAGTCTACGAGCAGTACTTC. Translating it yields CASSQGLAGVYEQYF.

V gene TRBV5-6 combines with J gene TRBJ1-1; unclear D gene. V lost 1 base and J lost 2, with 6 bases in between. The CDR3 totals 13 residues. Per germline, CDR1 SGHDT and CDR2 YYEEEE. The CDR3 bases are TGTGCCAGCAGCTTGAAAGTCAACACTGAAGCTTTCTTT. Translating it yields CASSLKVNTEAFF.

CDR3 DNA: TGTGCCAGTAGCCGTTGGGAATTTCAGTTCTTC. It codes for CASSRWEFQFF. V usage is TRBV19 and J usage is TRBJ2-1, with no clear D. This CDR3 has 11 residues. CDR1 is LNHDA, CDR2 SQIVND, per germline (reference sequence). V was pared by 6 bases and J by 13 bases, with 13 bases between.

This rearrangement joins TRBV18 to TRBJ2-7; D is perhaps TRBD2 (8 bases). The CDR3 has 18 residues. Germline CDR1 is KGHSH and CDR2 is LQKENI. The V gene lost 0 bases and the J gene lost 0 bases, with 18 bases spanning the gap. CDR3 loop: CASSPPQGVSGASYEQYF. Here the CDR3 DNA reads TGTGCCAGCTCACCACCCCAGGGGGTTAGCGGGGCCTCCTACGAGCAGTACTTC.

CDR3 sequence: CASSLDTVRGAFF. Written as DNA, the CDR3 is TGTGCCAGCAGCTTAGACACCGTTCGGGGGGCTTTCTTT. V is TRBV7-2 and J is TRBJ1-1; D is perhaps TRBD1 (5 bases). The germline gives CDR1 SGHTA, CDR2 FQGNSA. Deletions cut 1 base from V and 11 bases from J, with 14 bases between. The CDR3 runs to 13 residues.